The text below deals with one T cell receptor beta chain. Its antigen is unknown. The PCR was carried out with 60 Vbeta primers and 13 Jbeta primers. The protocol was immunoSEQ multiplex PCR, while the TCRdb copy is restricted to in-frame clones and leaves out a portion. The profile shows fewer than 90,000 clones, approximately 80% of them singletons. This sample was included in a study of cytomegalovirus exposure and HLA in healthy donors. Study outcomes and limitations: Later, an analysis showed that TCR beta chains associated with HLA were more clonally expanded than others that were equally common.

The CDR3 covers 12 residues. V lost 3 bases and J lost 4, with 4 bases in between. In germline, CDR1 is SEHNR, CDR2 FQNEAQ (reference sequence). The source is a man aged 25 to 40 in good health and CMV-seronegative. Specimen: PBMCs. The chain is built from TRBV7-9 and TRBJ1-3; D not resolved. In nucleotides, the CDR3 is TGTGCCAGCAGCTTCGTCGGAAACACCATATATTTT. The encoded protein is CASSFVGNTIYF.